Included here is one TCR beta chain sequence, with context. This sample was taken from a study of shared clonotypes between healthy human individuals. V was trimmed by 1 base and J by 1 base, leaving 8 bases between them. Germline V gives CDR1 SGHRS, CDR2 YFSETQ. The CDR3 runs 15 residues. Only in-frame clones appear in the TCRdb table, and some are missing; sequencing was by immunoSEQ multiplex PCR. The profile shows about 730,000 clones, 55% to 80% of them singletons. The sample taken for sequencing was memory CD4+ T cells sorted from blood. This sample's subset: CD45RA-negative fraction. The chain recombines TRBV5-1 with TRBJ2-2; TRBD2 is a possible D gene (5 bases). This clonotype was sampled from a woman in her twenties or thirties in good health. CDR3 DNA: TGCGCCAGCAGCTTGCTCGGGGTGAACACCGGGGAGCTGTTTTTT. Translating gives CASSLLGVNTGELFF.